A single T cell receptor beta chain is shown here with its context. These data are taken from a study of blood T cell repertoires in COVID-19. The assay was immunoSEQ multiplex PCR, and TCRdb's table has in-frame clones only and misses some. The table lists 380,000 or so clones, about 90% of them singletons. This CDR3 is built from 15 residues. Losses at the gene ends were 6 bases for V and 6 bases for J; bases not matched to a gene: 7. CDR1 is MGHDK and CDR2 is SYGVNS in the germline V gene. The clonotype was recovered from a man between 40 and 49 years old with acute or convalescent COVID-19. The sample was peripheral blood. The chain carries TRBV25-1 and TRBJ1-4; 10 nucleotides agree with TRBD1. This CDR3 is CASSPGTGVHEKLFF. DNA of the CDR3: TGTGCCAGCAGCCCCGGGACAGGGGTACATGAAAAACTGTTTTTT.